Listed below are T cell receptor beta chains from one sample, sequenced in a study of shared clonotypes between healthy human individuals. Repertoires were generated with immunoSEQ multiplex PCR, while TCRdb's copy carries only in-frame clones and drops some. The sample contains 400,000 to 500,000 clones, 79% of which appear only once. The sample was PBMCs. The receptors come from a woman aged 35 to 49 in good health. Some clones in this sample may be carry-over from other donors' samples. CDR3s include the opening cysteine and the closing phenylalanine or tryptophan. The order of the fields is J gene, D gene, clone size, V gene, CDR3 length, CDR3 DNA, CDR3 protein. The D gene is left open where the match is weak. Clone sizes are given selectively: once, few, many, or a class where the clone is expanded.

TRBJ2-5 | TRBD2 | NA | TRBV9 | 15 | TGTGCCAGCAGCGTTACAGCGGGAAAGGAAGAGACCCAGTACTTC | CASSVTAGKEETQYF
TRBJ2-7 | TRBD2 | NA | TRBV27 | 12 | TGTGCCAGCAAGAGAGGGGAGGGCGAGCAGTACTTC | CASKRGEGEQYF
TRBJ2-1 | NA | once | TRBV5-1 | 15 | TGCGCCAGCCATAAGGGGGGATCCACCTACAATGAGCAGTTCTTC | CASHKGGSTYNEQFF
TRBJ1-1 | NA | NA | TRBV6-1 | 16 | TGTGCCAGCAGTGAAGCTCGAAGGATTTTGAACACTGAAGCTTTCTTT | CASSEARRILNTEAFF
TRBJ2-3 | NA | many | TRBV7-2 | 12 | TGTGCCAGCAGCACCCTAGCAGATACGCAGTATTTT | CASSTLADTQYF
TRBJ2-1 | NA | few | TRBV28 | 15 | TGTGCCAGCAGTTTAGAGAGTAGCTCCTACAATGAGCAGTTCTTC | CASSLESSSYNEQFF
TRBJ1-3 | NA | NA | TRBV7-2 | 15 | TGTGCCAGCAGCTTAGGTGGGACACCAGGAAACACCATATATTTT | CASSLGGTPGNTIYF
TRBJ1-5 | TRBD1 | few | TRBV2 | 14 | TGTGCCAGCAGTGCCACAGGGGGCGATCAGCCCCAGCATTTT | CASSATGGDQPQHF
TRBJ2-1 | TRBD1 | NA | TRBV18 | 15 | TGTGCCAGCTCACCTAGACAGGGGGGTTCGTATGAGCAGTTCTTC | CASSPRQGGSYEQFF
TRBJ1-2 | NA | NA | TRBV28 | 14 | TGTGCCAGCCTGCCGGCGGGGGTTGACTATGGCTACACCTTC | CASLPAGVDYGYTF
TRBJ2-3 | TRBD2 | NA | TRBV27 | 14 | TGTGCCAGCAGTTTCCGGGGGGGAACAGATACGCAGTATTTT | CASSFRGGTDTQYF
TRBJ1-1 | TRBD1 | few | TRBV28 | 15 | TGTGCCAGCAGTTTAGTCGGACAGGGGAACACTGAAGCTTTCTTT | CASSLVGQGNTEAFF
TRBJ2-7 | TRBD2 | NA | TRBV7-2 | 14 | TGTGCCAGCAGCGCGGGACTAGAGATCTACGAGCAGTACTTC | CASSAGLEIYEQYF
TRBJ2-5 | NA | NA | TRBV6-5 | 15 | TGTGCCAGCAGACGGGATCTAGGGTTCCAAGAGACCCAGTACTTC | CASRRDLGFQETQYF
TRBJ2-1 | NA | once | TRBV18 | 12 | TGTGCCAGCTCACCCCCGGACAATGAGCAGTTCTTC | CASSPPDNEQFF
TRBJ1-3 | NA | NA | TRBV5-1 | 14 | TGCGCCAGCAGCTTGGAGGGTACTGGAAACACCATATATTTT | CASSLEGTGNTIYF
TRBJ1-1 | NA | once | TRBV19 | 13 | TGTGCCAGTAGTATCTCGGAGAACACTGAAGCTTTCTTT | CASSISENTEAFF
TRBJ2-3 | TRBD2 | NA | TRBV6-5 | 15 | TGTGCCAGCAGTTACTTTGGGACTAGCCCAGAGACGCAGTATTTT | CASSYFGTSPETQYF
TRBJ2-6 | NA | NA | TRBV18 | 13 | TGTGCCAGCTCCCCCTCTGGGGCCAACGTCCTGACTTTC | CASSPSGANVLTF
TRBJ2-1 | TRBD2 | NA | TRBV7-8 | 14 | TGTGCCAGCAGCATCAGCGGGATCAACAATGAGCAGTTCTTC | CASSISGINNEQFF
TRBJ2-1 | NA | NA | TRBV15 | 14 | TGTGCCACCACAGGAACTAGACTATACAATGAGCAGTTCTTC | CATTGTRLYNEQFF
TRBJ2-3 | NA | NA | TRBV19 | 14 | TGTGCCAGTAGTATAGACCAAACGGGGGATACGCAGTATTTT | CASSIDQTGDTQYF